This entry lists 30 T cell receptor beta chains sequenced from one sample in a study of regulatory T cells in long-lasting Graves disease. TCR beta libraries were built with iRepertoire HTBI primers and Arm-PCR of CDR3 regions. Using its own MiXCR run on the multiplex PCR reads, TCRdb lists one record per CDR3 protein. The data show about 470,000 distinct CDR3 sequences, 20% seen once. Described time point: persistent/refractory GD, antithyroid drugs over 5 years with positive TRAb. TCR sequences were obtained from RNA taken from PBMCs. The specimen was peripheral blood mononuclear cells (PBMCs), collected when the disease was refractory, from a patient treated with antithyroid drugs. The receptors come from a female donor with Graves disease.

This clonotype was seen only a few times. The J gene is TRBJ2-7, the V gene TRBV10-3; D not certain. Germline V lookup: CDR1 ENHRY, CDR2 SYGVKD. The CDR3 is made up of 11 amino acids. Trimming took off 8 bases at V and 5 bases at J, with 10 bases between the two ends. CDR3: CAIGGTDEQYF. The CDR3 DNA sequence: TGTGCCATCGGCGGTACAGACGAGCAGTACTTC.

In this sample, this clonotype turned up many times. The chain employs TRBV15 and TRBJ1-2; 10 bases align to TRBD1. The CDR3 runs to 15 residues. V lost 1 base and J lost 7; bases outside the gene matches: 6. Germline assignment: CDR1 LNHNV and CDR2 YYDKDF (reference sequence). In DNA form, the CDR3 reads TGTGCCACCAGCAGAGCGGGACAGGGGATTTCTGGCTACACCTTC. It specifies CATSRAGQGISGYTF.

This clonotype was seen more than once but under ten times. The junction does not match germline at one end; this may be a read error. DNA for the CDR3: TGTGCCGGCAGTTTAGTTAGCGGGGGCTCCTACGAGCAGTACTTC. It encodes CAGSLVSGGSYEQYF. The chain has TRBV27 and TRBJ2-7; 9 positions match TRBD2. The CDR3 sequence is 15 residues long. Germline-derived CDR1 and CDR2 are MNHEY and SMNVEV (reference sequence).

Written as DNA, the CDR3 is TGTGCCTGGAGTGTATACGGGGCCCTAGGAGAAAAACTGTTTTTT. Its protein is CAWSVYGALGEKLFF. The rearrangement uses TRBV30 and TRBJ1-4, with D maybe TRBD1 (5 bases). The CDR3 is made up of 15 amino acids. Germline V lookup: CDR1 GTSNPN, CDR2 SVGIG (reference sequence). Trimming took 0 bases from V and 8 from J, leaving 16 bases between them.

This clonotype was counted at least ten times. In nucleotides, the CDR3 is TGCGCCAGCAGCACCGGGGGGATGAACACTGAAGCTTTCTTT. It codes for CASSTGGMNTEAFF. The genes are TRBV5-1 and TRBJ1-1, with a tentative D call TRBD1 (5 bases). Germline V gene data show CDR1 as SGHRS and CDR2 as YFSETQ. The CDR3 has 14 residues. The V gene lost 4 bases and the J gene lost 0 bases, with 10 bases spanning the gap. Drawing the rest from reference TRBV5-1 and TRBJ1-1, the complete variable domain is KAGVTQTPRYLIKTRGQQVTLSCSPISGHRSVSWYQQTPGQGLQFLFEYFSETQRNKGNFPGRFSGRQFSNSRSEMNVSTLELGDSALYLCASSTGGMNTEAFFGQGTRLTVV.

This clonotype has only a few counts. The CDR3 nucleotides read TGCAGTGCTAGTCTAGGACTCTACGAGCAGTACTTC. It codes for CSASLGLYEQYF. The V call is TRBV20-1, the J call TRBJ2-7; a possible D gene is TRBD2 (5 bases). V lost 3 bases, J lost 3 bases, and 9 bases lay in between. This CDR3 has 12 amino acids. CDR1 is DFQATT, CDR2 SNEGSKA, per germline (reference sequence).

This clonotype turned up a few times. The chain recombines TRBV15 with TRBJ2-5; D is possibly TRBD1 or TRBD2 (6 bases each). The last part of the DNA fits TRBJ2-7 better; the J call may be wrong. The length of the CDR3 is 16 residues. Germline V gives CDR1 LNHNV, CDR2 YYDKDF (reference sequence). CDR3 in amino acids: CATSEAGAGLRYEQYF. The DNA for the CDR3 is TGTGCCACCAGCGAGGCAGGGGCGGGGCTGCGGTACGAGCAGTACTTC.

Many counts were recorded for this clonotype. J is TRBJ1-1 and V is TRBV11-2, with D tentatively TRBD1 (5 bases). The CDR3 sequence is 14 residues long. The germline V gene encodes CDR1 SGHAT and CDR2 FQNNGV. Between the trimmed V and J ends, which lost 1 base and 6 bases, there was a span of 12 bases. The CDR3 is CASSLAGGGAEAFF. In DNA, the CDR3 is TGTGCCAGCAGCTTAGCGGGGGGGGGTGCTGAAGCTTTCTTT.

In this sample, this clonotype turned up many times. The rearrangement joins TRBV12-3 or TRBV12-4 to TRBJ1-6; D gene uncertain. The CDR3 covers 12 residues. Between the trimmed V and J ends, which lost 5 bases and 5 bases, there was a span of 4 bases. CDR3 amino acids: CASSPNNSPLHF. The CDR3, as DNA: TGTGCCAGCAGTCCAAATAATTCACCCCTCCACTTT.

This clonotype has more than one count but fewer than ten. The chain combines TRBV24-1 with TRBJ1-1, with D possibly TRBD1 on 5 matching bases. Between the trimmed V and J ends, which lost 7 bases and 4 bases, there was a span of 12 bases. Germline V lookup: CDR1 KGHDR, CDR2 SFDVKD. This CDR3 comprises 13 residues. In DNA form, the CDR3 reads TGTGCCACCAGAGGGGCCGGAGGCACTGAAGCTTTCTTT. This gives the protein CATRGAGGTEAFF.

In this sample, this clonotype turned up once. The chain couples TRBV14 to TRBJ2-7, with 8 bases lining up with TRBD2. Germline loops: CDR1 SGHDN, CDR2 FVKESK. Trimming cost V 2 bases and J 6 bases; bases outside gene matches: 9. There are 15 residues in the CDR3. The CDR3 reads CASSQYASGGREQYF. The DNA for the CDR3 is TGTGCCAGCAGCCAATACGCATCGGGGGGGCGCGAGCAGTACTTC.

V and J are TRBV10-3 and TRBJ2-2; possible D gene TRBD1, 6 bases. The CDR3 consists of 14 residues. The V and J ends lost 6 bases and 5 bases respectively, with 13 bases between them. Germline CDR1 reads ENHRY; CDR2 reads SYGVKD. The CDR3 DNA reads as TGTGCCATCAGGGAACAGGGATGGACCGGGGAGCTGTTTTTT. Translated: CAIREQGWTGELFF.

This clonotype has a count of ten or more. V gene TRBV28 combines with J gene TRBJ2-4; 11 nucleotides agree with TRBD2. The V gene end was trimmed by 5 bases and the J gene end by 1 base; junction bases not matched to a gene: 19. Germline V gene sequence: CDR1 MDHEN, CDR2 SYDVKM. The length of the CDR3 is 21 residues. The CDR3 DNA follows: TGTGCCAGCAGTCCGCGGACAGTAGTACTAGCGGGAGAGAGGGCCAAAAACATTCAGTACTTC. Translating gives CASSPRTVVLAGERAKNIQYF.

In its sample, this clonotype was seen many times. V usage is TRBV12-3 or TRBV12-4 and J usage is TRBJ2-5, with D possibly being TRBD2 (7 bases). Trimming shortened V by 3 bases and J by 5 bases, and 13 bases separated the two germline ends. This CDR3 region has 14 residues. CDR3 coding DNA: TGTGCCAGCAGTTTTTCCGGGGGGCTGGAGACCCAGTACTTC. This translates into CASSFSGGLETQYF.

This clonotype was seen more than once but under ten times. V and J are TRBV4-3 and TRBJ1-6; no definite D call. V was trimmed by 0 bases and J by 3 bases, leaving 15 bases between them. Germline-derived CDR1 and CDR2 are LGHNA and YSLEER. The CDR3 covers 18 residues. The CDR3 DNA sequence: TGCGCCAGCAGCCAAGATGTAAAGGGAGTGTTCTATAATTCACCCCTCCACTTT. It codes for CASSQDVKGVFYNSPLHF.

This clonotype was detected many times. CDR3 loop: CASSLEFRTSGSYEQYF. The CDR3 DNA sequence: TGTGCCAGCAGCTTAGAGTTCAGGACTAGCGGGAGCTACGAGCAGTACTTC. V and J are TRBV11-2 and TRBJ2-7; TRBD2 matches 13 bases. CDR3 length: 17 amino acids. Germline V gene lookup returns CDR1 SGHAT and CDR2 FQNNGV. Trimming took 0 bases from V and 3 from J; bases not matched to a gene: 5.

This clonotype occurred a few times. The CDR3 region is CASSYSRGLSYEQYF. CDR3 nucleotide sequence: TGTGCCAGCAGTTATAGTAGGGGTCTCTCCTACGAGCAGTACTTC. This sequence joins TRBV6-5 and TRBJ2-7; D may be TRBD1 (5 bases). Germline V lookup: CDR1 MNHEY, CDR2 SVGAGI. This CDR3 region has 15 residues. V was cut by 3 bases and J by 0 bases, with 12 bases left in between.

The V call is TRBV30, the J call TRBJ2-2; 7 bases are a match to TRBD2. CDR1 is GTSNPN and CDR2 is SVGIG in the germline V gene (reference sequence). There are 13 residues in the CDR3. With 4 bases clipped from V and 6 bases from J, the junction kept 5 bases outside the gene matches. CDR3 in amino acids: CAWTSSGAGELFF. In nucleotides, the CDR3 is TGTGCCTGGACGTCTAGCGGAGCCGGGGAGCTGTTTTTT.

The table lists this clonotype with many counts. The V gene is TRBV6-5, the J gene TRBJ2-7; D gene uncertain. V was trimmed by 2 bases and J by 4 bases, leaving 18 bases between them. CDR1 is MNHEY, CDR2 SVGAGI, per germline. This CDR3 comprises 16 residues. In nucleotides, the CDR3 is TGTGCCAGCAGTTACCCCTCGGTCCGGAAAGAGTACGAGCAGTACTTC. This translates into CASSYPSVRKEYEQYF.

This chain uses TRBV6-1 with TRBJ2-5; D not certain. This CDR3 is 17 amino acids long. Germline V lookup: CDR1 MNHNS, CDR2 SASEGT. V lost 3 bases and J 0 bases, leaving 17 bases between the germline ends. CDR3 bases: TGTGCCAGCAGTGAGTATTTTGGCAGTACCAACCAAGAGACCCAGTACTTC. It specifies CASSEYFGSTNQETQYF.

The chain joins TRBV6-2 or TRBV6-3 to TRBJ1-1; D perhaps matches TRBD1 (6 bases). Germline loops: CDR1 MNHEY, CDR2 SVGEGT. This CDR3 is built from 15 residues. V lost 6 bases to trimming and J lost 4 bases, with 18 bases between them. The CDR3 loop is CASSPRGGSGTEAFF. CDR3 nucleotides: TGTGCCAGCAGCCCCCGCGGGGGCTCGGGCACTGAAGCTTTCTTT.

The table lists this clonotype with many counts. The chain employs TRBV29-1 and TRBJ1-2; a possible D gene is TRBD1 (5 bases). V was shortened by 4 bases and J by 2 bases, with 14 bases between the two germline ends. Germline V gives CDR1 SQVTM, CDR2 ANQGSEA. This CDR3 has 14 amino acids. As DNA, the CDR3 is TGCAGCGTTGGGGACGGACGGAAAAACTATGGCTACACCTTC. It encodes CSVGDGRKNYGYTF.

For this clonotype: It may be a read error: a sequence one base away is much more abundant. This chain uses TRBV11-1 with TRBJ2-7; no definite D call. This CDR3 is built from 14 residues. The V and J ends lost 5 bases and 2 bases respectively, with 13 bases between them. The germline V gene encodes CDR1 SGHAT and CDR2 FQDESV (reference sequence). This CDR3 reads CASSQYDGPYEQYF. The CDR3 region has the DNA TGTGCCAGCAGCCAGTACGACGGTCCCTACGAGCAGTACTTC. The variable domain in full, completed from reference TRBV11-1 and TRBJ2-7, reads EAEVAQSPRYKITEKSQAVAFWCDPISGHATLYWYRQILGQGPELLVQFQDESVVDDSQLPKDRFSAERLKGVDSTLKIQPAELGDSAMYLCASSQYDGPYEQYFGPGTRLTVT.

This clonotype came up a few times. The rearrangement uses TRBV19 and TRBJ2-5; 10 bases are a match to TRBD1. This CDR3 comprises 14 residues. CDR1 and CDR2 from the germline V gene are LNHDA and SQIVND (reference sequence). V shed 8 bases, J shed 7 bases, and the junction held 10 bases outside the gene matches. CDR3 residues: CASLGQGTRGTQYF. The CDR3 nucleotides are TGTGCCAGTCTGGGACAGGGGACACGAGGGACCCAGTACTTC.

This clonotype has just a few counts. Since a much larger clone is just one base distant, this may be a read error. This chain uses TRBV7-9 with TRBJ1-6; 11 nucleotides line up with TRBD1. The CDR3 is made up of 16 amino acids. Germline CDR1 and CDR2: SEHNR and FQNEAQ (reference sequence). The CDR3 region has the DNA TGTGCCAGCAGCTTAGGGACAGGGGGCCGTAATCCACCCCTCCACTTT. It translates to CASSLGTGGRNPPLHF.

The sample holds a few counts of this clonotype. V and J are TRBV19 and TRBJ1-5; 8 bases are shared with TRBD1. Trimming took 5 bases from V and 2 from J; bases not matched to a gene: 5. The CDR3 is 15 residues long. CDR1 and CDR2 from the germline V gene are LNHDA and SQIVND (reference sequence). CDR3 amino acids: CASSHTGGGNQPQHF. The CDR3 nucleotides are TGTGCCAGTAGTCATACAGGGGGTGGCAATCAGCCCCAGCATTTT. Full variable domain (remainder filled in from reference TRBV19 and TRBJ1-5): DGGITQSPKYLFRKEGQNVTLSCEQNLNHDAMYWYRQDPGQGLRLIYYSQIVNDFQKGDIAEGYSVSREKKESFPLTVTSAQKNPTAFYLCASSHTGGGNQPQHFGDGTRLSIL.

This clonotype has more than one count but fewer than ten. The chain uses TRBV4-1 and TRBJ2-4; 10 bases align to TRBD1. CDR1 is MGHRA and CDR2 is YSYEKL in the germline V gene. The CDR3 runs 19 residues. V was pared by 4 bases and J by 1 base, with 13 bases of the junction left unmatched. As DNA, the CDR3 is TGCGCCAGCAGCCCCCGGGACAGGGGAGTCCTCCATGCCAAAAACATTCAGTACTTC. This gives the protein CASSPRDRGVLHAKNIQYF.

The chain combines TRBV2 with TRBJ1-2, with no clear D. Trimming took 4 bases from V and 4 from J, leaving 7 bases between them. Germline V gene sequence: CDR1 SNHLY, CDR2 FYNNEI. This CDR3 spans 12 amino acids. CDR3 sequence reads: CASSGGIYGYTF. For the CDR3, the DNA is TGTGCCAGCAGTGGAGGGATCTATGGCTACACCTTC.

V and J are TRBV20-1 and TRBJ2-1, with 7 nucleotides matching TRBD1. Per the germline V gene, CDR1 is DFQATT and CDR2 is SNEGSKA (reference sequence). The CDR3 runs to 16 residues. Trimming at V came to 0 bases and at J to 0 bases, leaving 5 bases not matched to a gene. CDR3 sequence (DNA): TGCAGTGCTAGAGACCTACAGGGGATCTCCTACAATGAGCAGTTCTTC. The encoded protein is CSARDLQGISYNEQFF.

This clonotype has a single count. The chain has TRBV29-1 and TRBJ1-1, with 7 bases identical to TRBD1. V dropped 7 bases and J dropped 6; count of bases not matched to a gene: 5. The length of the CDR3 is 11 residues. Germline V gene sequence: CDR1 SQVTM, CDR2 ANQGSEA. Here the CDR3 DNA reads TGCAGCGCCAGACAGGGTCCTGAAGCTTTCTTT. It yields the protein CSARQGPEAFF.